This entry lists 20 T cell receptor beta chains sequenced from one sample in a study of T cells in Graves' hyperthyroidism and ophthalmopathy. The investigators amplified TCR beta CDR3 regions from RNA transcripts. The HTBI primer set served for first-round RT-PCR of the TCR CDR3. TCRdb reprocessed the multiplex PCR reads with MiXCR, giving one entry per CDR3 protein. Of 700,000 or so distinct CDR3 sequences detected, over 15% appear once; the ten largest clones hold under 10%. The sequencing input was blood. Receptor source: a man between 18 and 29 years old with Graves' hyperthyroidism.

Here the CDR3 DNA reads TGTGCCAGCAGCTTGGGCCAGGAGACGGGGGAGACCCAGTACTTC. Its protein product is CASSLGQETGETQYF. The chain is built from TRBV5-4 and TRBJ2-5, with D perhaps matching TRBD2 (5 bases). From germline, CDR1 is SGHNT and CDR2 YYREEE (reference sequence). This CDR3 has 15 residues. Deletions cut 0 bases from V and 5 bases from J, with 14 bases between. Full variable domain (remainder filled in from reference TRBV5-4 and TRBJ2-5): ETGVTQSPTHLIKTRGQQVTLRCSSQSGHNTVSWYQQALGQGPQFIFQYYREEENGRGNFPPRFSGLQFPNYSSELNVNALELDDSALYLCASSLGQETGETQYFGPGTRLLVL.

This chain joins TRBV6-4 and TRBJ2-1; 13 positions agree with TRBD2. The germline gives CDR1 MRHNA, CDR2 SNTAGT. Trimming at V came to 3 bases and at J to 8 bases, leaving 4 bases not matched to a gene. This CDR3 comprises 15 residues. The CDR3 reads CASSDGLAGVHEQFF. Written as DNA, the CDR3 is TGTGCCAGCAGTGATGGACTAGCGGGAGTACATGAGCAGTTCTTC.

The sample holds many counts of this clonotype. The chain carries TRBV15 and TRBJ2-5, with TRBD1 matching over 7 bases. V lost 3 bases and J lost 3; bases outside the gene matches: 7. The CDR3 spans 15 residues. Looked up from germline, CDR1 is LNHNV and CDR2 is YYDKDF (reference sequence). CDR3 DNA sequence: TGTGCCACCAGCAGTGCCTGGGACAGCAAAGAGACCCAGTACTTC. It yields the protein CATSSAWDSKETQYF.

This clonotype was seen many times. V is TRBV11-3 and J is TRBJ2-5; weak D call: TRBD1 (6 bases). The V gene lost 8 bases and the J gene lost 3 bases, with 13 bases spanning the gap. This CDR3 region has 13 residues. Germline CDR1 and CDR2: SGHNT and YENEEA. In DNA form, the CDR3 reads TGTGCCAGCGGGGATTCAGGGGAAGAGACCCAGTACTTC. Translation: CASGDSGEETQYF.

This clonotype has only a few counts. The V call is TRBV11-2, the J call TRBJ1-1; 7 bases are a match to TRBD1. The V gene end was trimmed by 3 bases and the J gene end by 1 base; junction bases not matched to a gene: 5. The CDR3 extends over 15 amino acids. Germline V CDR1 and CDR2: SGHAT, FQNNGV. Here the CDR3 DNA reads TGTGCCAGCAGCTTCAGACAGGGCCCGAACACTGAAGCTTTCTTT. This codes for CASSFRQGPNTEAFF.

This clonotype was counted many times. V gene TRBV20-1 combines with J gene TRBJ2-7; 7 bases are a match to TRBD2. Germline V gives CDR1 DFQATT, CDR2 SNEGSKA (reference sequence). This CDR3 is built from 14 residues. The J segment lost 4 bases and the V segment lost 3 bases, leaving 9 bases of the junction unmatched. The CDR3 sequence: CSARRRDYRYEQYF. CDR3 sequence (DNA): TGCAGTGCTAGGCGCCGGGACTATCGGTACGAGCAGTACTTC.

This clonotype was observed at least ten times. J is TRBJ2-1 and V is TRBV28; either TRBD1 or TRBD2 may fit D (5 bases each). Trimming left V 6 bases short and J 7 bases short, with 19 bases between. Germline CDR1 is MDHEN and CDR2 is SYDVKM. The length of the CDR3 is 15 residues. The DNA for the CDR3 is TGTGCCAGCAGCGTCCAGGGCGTCGGGGCAAATGAGCAGTTCTTC. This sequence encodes CASSVQGVGANEQFF.

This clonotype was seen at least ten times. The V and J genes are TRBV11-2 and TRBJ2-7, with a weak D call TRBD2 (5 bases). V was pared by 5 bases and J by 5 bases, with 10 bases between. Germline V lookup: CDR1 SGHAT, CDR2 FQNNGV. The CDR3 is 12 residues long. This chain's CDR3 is CASSRTQDEQYF. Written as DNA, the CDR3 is TGTGCCAGCAGCCGGACTCAAGACGAGCAGTACTTC.

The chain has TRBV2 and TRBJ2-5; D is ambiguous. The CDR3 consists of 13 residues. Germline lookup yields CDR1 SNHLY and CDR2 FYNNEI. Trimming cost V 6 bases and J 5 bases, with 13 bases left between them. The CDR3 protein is CASRYSMGETQYF. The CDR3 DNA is TGTGCCAGCAGGTACAGCATGGGGGAGACCCAGTACTTC.

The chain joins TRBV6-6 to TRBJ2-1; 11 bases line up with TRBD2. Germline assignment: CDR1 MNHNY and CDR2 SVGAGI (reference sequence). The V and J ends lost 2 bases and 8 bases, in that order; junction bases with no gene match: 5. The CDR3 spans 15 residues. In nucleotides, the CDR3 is TGTGCCAGCAGTTACGTAGCGGGAGGGTCGGATGAGCAGTTCTTC. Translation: CASSYVAGGSDEQFF.

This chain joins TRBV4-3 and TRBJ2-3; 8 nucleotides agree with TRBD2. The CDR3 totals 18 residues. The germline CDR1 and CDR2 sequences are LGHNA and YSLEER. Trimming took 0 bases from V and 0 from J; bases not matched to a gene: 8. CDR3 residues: CASSQDLALAGSTDTQYF. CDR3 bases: TGCGCCAGCAGCCAAGATCTTGCCCTAGCGGGCAGCACAGATACGCAGTATTTT.

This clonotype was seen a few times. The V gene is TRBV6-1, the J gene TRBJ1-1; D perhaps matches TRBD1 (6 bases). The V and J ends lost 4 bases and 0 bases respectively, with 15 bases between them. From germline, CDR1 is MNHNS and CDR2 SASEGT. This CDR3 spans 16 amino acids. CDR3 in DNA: TGTGCCAGCAGTGTTGGACAGAGACTCATGAACACTGAAGCTTTCTTT. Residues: CASSVGQRLMNTEAFF.

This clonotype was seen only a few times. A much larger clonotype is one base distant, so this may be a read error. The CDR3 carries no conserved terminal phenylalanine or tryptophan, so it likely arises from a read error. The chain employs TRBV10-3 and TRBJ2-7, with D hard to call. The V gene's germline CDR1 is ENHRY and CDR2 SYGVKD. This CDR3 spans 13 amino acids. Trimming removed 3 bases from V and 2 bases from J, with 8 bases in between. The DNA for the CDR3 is TGTGCCATCAGTGATACTGGGGCCTACGAGCAGTACTCC. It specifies CAISDTGAYEQYS.

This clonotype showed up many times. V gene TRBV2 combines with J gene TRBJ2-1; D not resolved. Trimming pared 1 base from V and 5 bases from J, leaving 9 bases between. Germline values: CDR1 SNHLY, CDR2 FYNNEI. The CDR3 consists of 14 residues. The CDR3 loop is CASSEVEGNNEQFF. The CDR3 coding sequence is TGTGCCAGCAGTGAAGTGGAAGGGAACAATGAGCAGTTCTTC.

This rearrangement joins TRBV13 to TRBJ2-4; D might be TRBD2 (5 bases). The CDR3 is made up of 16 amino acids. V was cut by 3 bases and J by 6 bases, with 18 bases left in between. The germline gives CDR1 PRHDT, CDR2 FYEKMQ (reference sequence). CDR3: CASSLGEGRARNIQYF. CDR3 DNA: TGTGCCAGCAGCTTGGGTGAGGGCCGCGCCCGAAACATTCAGTACTTC.

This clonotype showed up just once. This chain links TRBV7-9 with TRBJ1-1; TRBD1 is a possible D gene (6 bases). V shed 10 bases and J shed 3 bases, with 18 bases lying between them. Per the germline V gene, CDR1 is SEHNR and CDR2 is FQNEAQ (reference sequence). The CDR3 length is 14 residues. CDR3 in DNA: TGTGCCACCTTCGGGTGGGGGCGAGACACTGAAGCTTTCTTT. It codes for CATFGWGRDTEAFF.

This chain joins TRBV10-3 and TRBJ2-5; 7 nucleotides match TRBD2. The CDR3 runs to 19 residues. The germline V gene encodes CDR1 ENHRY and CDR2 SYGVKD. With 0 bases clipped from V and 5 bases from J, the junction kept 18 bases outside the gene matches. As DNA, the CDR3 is TGTGCCATCAGTGAGTCGAAGGGAAACGGCGGGAGAAGTGGTGAGACCCAGTACTTC. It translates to CAISESKGNGGRSGETQYF.

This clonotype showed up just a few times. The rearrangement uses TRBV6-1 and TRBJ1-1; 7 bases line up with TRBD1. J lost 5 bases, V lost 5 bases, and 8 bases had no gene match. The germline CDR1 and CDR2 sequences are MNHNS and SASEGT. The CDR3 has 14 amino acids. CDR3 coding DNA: TGTGCCAGCAGTTATTACAGGGGAGGGACTGAAGCTTTCTTT. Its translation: CASSYYRGGTEAFF.

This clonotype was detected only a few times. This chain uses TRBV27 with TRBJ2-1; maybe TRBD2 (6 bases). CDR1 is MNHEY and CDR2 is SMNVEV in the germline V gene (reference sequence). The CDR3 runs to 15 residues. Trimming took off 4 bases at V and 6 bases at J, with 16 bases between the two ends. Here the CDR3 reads CASSWGVRGRNEQFF. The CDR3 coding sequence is TGTGCCAGCAGTTGGGGCGTGCGGGGACGCAATGAGCAGTTCTTC.

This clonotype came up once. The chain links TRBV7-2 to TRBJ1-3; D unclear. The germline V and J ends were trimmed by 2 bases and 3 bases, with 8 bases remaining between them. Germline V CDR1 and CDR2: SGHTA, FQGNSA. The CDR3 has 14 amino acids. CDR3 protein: CASSLRMDGNTIYF. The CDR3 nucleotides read TGTGCCAGCAGCTTAAGGATGGATGGAAACACCATATATTTT.